The 11 T cell receptor beta chains listed next were all sequenced from one sample in a study of T cells in Graves' hyperthyroidism and ophthalmopathy. What was amplified from RNA transcripts were TCR beta CDR3 regions. In the first-round RT-PCR of the TCR CDR3, the HTBI primer set was used. TCRdb called the multiplex PCR reads again in MiXCR, with one record for every CDR3 protein. The profile shows 250,000 or so distinct CDR3 sequences, roughly 15% of them singletons. The sample was blood. The source is a woman in her forties or fifties with Graves' hyperthyroidism that later progressed to Graves' ophthalmopathy.

This clonotype was seen at least ten times. The chain's CDR3 is CASSVEGGGIVGELFF. The CDR3 region has the DNA TGTGCCAGCAGCGTAGAGGGGGGGGGTATTGTCGGGGAGCTGTTTTTT. The rearrangement uses TRBV9 and TRBJ2-2; the D gene is possibly TRBD2 (7 bases). CDR1 is SGDLS, CDR2 YYNGEE, per germline. V was shortened by 0 bases and J by 7 bases, with 16 bases between the two germline ends. This CDR3 has 16 amino acids.

This clonotype came up many times. The chain recombines TRBV12-3 or TRBV12-4 with TRBJ1-1; 7 bases agree with TRBD1. The V and J ends lost 5 bases and 3 bases, in that order; junction bases with no gene match: 12. The CDR3 has 16 residues. CDR3 sequence reads: CASSKSAGGSYTEAFF. CDR3 bases: TGTGCCAGCAGTAAGTCGGCAGGGGGGAGTTACACTGAAGCTTTCTTT.

This clonotype was counted only a few times. This chain joins TRBV19 and TRBJ2-1; 7 positions agree with TRBD1. The V segment lost 4 bases and the J segment 4 bases; nucleotides outside the gene matches: 4. The CDR3 runs to 14 residues. Germline V gives CDR1 LNHDA, CDR2 SQIVND (reference sequence). CDR3 DNA sequence: TGTGCCAGTAGTAGGGACAGCGTGTACAATGAGCAGTTCTTC. Translated: CASSRDSVYNEQFF.

This clonotype was seen repeatedly, ten times or more. The chain couples TRBV20-1 to TRBJ1-5, with TRBD1 as a possible D gene (6 bases). V was shortened by 0 bases and J by 3 bases, with 12 bases between the two germline ends. The CDR3 extends over 15 amino acids. The germline gives CDR1 DFQATT, CDR2 SNEGSKA (reference sequence). The DNA for the CDR3 is TGCAGTGCTAGAGATTTAGACAGGACCAATCAGCCCCAGCATTTT. Translated, it gives CSARDLDRTNQPQHF.

This clonotype was observed many times. The CDR3 bases are TGTGCCAGCAGTTTGATGGCAGGGACCACAGATACGCAGTATTTT. The encoded protein is CASSLMAGTTDTQYF. The chain combines TRBV27 with TRBJ2-3; D possibly matches TRBD1 or TRBD2 (5 bases each). Germline values: CDR1 MNHEY, CDR2 SMNVEV (reference sequence). The CDR3 has 15 amino acids. V lost 3 bases and J lost 2, with 12 bases in between.

This clonotype showed up many times. The genes are TRBV2 and TRBJ1-1; possibly TRBD1 for D (5 bases). Trimming left V 6 bases short and J 8 bases short, with 16 bases between. This CDR3 is 13 amino acids long. Germline V gives CDR1 SNHLY, CDR2 FYNNEI. This chain's CDR3 is CASSPDKGREAFF. CDR3 nucleotides: TGTGCCAGCAGCCCCGACAAGGGGAGGGAAGCTTTCTTT.

This clonotype occurred many times. The rearrangement uses TRBV15 and TRBJ2-2; 10 bases fit TRBD1. With V trimmed by 3 bases and J by 5 bases, 9 bases remained unmatched. The CDR3 is made up of 17 amino acids. Germline values: CDR1 LNHNV, CDR2 YYDKDF (reference sequence). CDR3 region: CATSSFPGQGTTGELFF. DNA of the CDR3: TGTGCCACCAGCAGTTTCCCGGGACAGGGGACGACCGGGGAGCTGTTTTTT.

This chain connects TRBV4-1 to TRBJ2-7; D assignment may be TRBD1 or TRBD2 (5 bases each). V gave up 1 base and J gave up 3 bases, with 10 bases separating them. This CDR3 has 14 residues. Germline CDR1 MGHRA, CDR2 YSYEKL. Here the CDR3 DNA reads TGCGCCAGCAGCCAAGCGGAGAGGGGCTACGAGCAGTACTTC. It codes for CASSQAERGYEQYF.

This clonotype was counted ten times or more. The CDR3 region has the DNA TGTGCCAGCACCCCACAGGGAACCGTTGGAGGGCAGTTCTTC. Protein sequence: CASTPQGTVGGQFF. The chain employs TRBV12-3 or TRBV12-4 and TRBJ2-1, with D perhaps matching TRBD1 (6 bases). V was pared by 7 bases and J by 12 bases, with 22 bases between. This CDR3 comprises 14 residues.

This clonotype occurred many times. This chain connects TRBV9 to TRBJ2-5; D is tentatively TRBD1 or TRBD2 (6 bases each). The CDR3 extends over 16 amino acids. The V gene lost 3 bases and the J gene lost 1 base, with 16 bases spanning the gap. Germline loops: CDR1 SGDLS, CDR2 YYNGEE. CDR3 DNA: TGTGCCAGCAGCGCTGGGGGAGGACAGAGCCAAGAGACCCAGTACTTC. It translates to CASSAGGGQSQETQYF. The entire variable domain, with the rest obtained from reference TRBV9 and TRBJ2-5, is as follows: DSGVTQTPKHLITATGQRVTLRCSPRSGDLSVYWYQQSLDQGLQFLIQYYNGEERAKGNILERFSAQQFPDLHSELNLSSLELGDSALYFCASSAGGGQSQETQYFGPGTRLLVL.

At least ten counts were recorded for this clonotype. The V gene is TRBV6-1, the J gene TRBJ2-1; 10 bases map to TRBD1. CDR3 length: 17 amino acids. With 2 bases clipped from V and 8 bases from J, the junction kept 12 bases outside the gene matches. The germline V gene has CDR1 MNHNS and CDR2 SASEGT. The CDR3 DNA reads TGTGCCAGCAGTGAAACTCAGGTGACAGGGGGCGTCGATGAGCAGTTCTTC. It is translated as CASSETQVTGGVDEQFF.